Following are 23 T cell receptor beta chains from one sample sequenced in a study of cytomegalovirus exposure and HLA in healthy donors (dated by TCRdb to about 2017). Library construction relied on the immunoSEQ multiplex PCR assay. For the multiplex PCR, a mixture combining 60 forward primers for TCR Vbeta segments and 13 reverse primers for TCR Jbeta segments was used. This is the immuneACCESS table as TCRdb keeps it, with only in-frame sequences that have V and J called. A part of the clones is gone; compared with another copy, unresolved V genes explain less than half, and the rest is unexplained. This sample comprises more than 150,000 clones, roughly 78% of them detected only once. The top ten clones comprise 0.6% to 0.7% of the sample. Source material: PBMCs. These receptors were taken from a boy aged 5-17 years in good health and CMV-seronegative.

This chain links TRBV27 with TRBJ1-1, with TRBD1 identical over 9 bases. This CDR3 has 17 residues. Germline CDR1 is MNHEY and CDR2 is SMNVEV (reference sequence). V shed 5 bases, J shed 0 bases, and the junction held 10 bases outside the gene matches. CDR3 nucleotides: TGTGCCAGCAGTGATTGGGGTACAGGGGGCATGAACACTGAAGCTTTCTTT. It yields the protein CASSDWGTGGMNTEAFF.

V usage is TRBV5-1 and J usage is TRBJ1-1; D is unclear. Germline V gene sequence: CDR1 SGHRS, CDR2 YFSETQ. This CDR3 contains 17 residues. V gave up 4 bases and J gave up 0 bases, with 19 bases separating them. CDR3 in amino acids: CASSRTRAELLNTEAFF. The CDR3 DNA is TGCGCCAGCAGCAGGACGAGGGCAGAGCTTTTGAACACTGAAGCTTTCTTT.

This clone has a single count. The V gene is TRBV12-5, the J gene TRBJ2-3; TRBD2 matches at 12 bases. This CDR3 has 16 residues. Germline V lookup: CDR1 LGHNT, CDR2 FRNRAP. V was pared by 1 base and J by 5 bases, with 4 bases of the junction left unmatched. The CDR3 loop is CASGLGLAGVGDTQYF. CDR3 nucleotides: TGTGCTAGTGGTTTGGGACTAGCGGGAGTGGGAGATACGCAGTATTTT.

This chain connects TRBV6-6 to TRBJ1-3; the D gene is possibly TRBD1 (6 bases). The CDR3 is made up of 14 amino acids. Germline V lookup: CDR1 MNHNY, CDR2 SVGAGI (reference sequence). V was clipped by 2 bases and J by 2 bases, with 7 bases between them. CDR3 sequence reads: CASSYEGAGNTIYF. CDR3 in DNA: TGTGCCAGCAGTTACGAGGGGGCTGGAAACACCATATATTTT.

The J gene is TRBJ1-2, the V gene TRBV7-9; 7 positions agree with TRBD1. In germline, CDR1 is SEHNR, CDR2 FQNEAQ (reference sequence). The CDR3 has 12 residues. Trimming at V came to 1 base and at J to 12 bases, leaving 5 bases not matched to a gene. The chain's CDR3 is CASSLVDRDHTF. The CDR3 coding sequence is TGTGCCAGCAGCTTAGTTGACAGGGACCACACCTTC.

This clone was observed a handful of times. The chain carries TRBV5-1 and TRBJ2-7; 7 nucleotides line up with TRBD2. The CDR3 consists of 17 residues. The V gene end was trimmed by 4 bases and the J gene end by 4 bases; junction bases not matched to a gene: 17. CDR1 is SGHRS, CDR2 YFSETQ, per germline. CDR3 DNA: TGCGCCAGCAGCCCCCGGTTCCTAGCGGACCTCCCATACGAGCAGTACTTC. This gives the protein CASSPRFLADLPYEQYF.

The rearrangement uses TRBV10-3 and TRBJ2-3, with 9 bases matching TRBD2. In germline, CDR1 is ENHRY, CDR2 SYGVKD. The ends lost 4 bases at V and 4 bases at J; junction bases unmatched: 6. The CDR3 spans 15 residues. CDR3 in amino acids: CAISVLAGEADTQYF. The DNA of the CDR3 is TGTGCCATCAGTGTCTTAGCGGGAGAGGCAGATACGCAGTATTTT.

The chain uses TRBV11-2 and TRBJ1-4; a possible D gene is TRBD1 (5 bases). The CDR3 totals 16 residues. Germline V lookup: CDR1 SGHAT, CDR2 FQNNGV. Trimming took 5 bases from V and 6 from J, leaving 19 bases between them. The DNA of the CDR3 is TGTGCCAGCAGCCCCCCGACAGTAGGCGTTCATGAAAAACTGTTTTTT. It is translated as CASSPPTVGVHEKLFF.

The CDR3 reads CASSSQGIGALGTDTQYF. In DNA form, the CDR3 reads TGTGCCAGCAGCTCACAGGGGATTGGGGCTCTAGGCACAGATACGCAGTATTTT. The chain is built from TRBV7-2 and TRBJ2-3; 7 bases are a match to TRBD1. This CDR3 is built from 18 residues. CDR1 is SGHTA and CDR2 is FQGNSA in the germline V gene. Germline trimming cut 4 bases from V and 1 base from J; bases unmatched to any gene: 14.

On this clone itself: In the same sample, other DNA sequences code for this CDR3. The chain employs TRBV29-1 and TRBJ1-1, with D perhaps matching TRBD1 (5 bases). Germline assignment: CDR1 SQVTM and CDR2 ANQGSEA. The CDR3 is 13 amino acids. Trimming cost V 3 bases and J 2 bases, with 10 bases left between them. The CDR3 DNA reads as TGCAGCGTTGACCGGGGGGGAAACACTGAAGCTTTCTTT. It yields the protein CSVDRGGNTEAFF.

This rearrangement joins TRBV18 to TRBJ1-1; 9 bases map to TRBD1. The CDR3 spans 15 residues. CDR1 is KGHSH, CDR2 LQKENI, per germline. J was trimmed by 5 bases and V by 3 bases; bases with no gene match: 7. CDR3 sequence (DNA): TGTGCCAGCTCACCGATAGGACAGGGGAGAACTGAAGCTTTCTTT. The encoded protein is CASSPIGQGRTEAFF. The variable domain in full, completed from reference TRBV18 and TRBJ1-1, reads NAGVMQNPRHLVRRRGQEARLRCSPMKGHSHVYWYRQLPEEGLKFMVYLQKENIIDESGMPKERFSAEFPKEGPSILRIQQVVRGDSAAYFCASSPIGQGRTEAFFGQGTRLTVV.

The chain joins TRBV6-6 to TRBJ1-1, with D unresolved. V lost 0 bases to trimming and J lost 2 bases, with 10 bases between them. Germline CDR1 is MNHNY and CDR2 is SVGAGI (reference sequence). CDR3 length: 15 residues. The CDR3 reads CASSYSGQANTEAFF. DNA of the CDR3: TGTGCCAGCAGTTACTCGGGTCAGGCAAACACTGAAGCTTTCTTT.

The chain joins TRBV7-8 to TRBJ1-1; possible D gene TRBD1, 5 bases. Germline CDR1 SGHVS, CDR2 FQNEAQ. V shed 5 bases and J shed 3 bases, with 25 bases lying between them. The CDR3 loop spans 18 amino acids. As DNA, the CDR3 is TGTGCCAGCAGCCAGAACGTGGAGGACGTCGCGGGGGACACTGAAGCTTTCTTT. Amino acids: CASSQNVEDVAGDTEAFF. The full variable domain, with the rest looked up from reference TRBV7-8 and TRBJ1-1, is GAGVSQSPRYKVAKRGQDVALRCDPISGHVSLFWYQQALGQGPEFLTYFQNEAQLDKSGLPSDRFFAERPEGSVSTLKIQRTQQEDSAVYLCASSQNVEDVAGDTEAFFGQGTRLTVV.

The J gene is TRBJ1-5, the V gene TRBV5-1; no firm D call. The length of the CDR3 is 14 residues. Germline lookup yields CDR1 SGHRS and CDR2 YFSETQ. Between the trimmed V and J ends, which lost 5 bases and 0 bases, there was a span of 9 bases. CDR3 sequence reads: CASSPGYSNQPQHF. DNA of the CDR3: TGCGCCAGCAGTCCGGGGTATAGCAATCAGCCCCAGCATTTT.

The rearrangement uses TRBV29-1 and TRBJ2-1, with D tentatively TRBD2 (6 bases). The germline gives CDR1 SQVTM, CDR2 ANQGSEA. The CDR3 spans 17 residues. The ends were cut back, 5 bases at V and 0 bases at J, with 20 bases in the middle. The CDR3 nucleotides are TGCAGCGTTCCAAACCCCGGGACTCGACGCTCCTACAATGAGCAGTTCTTC. Protein: CSVPNPGTRRSYNEQFF.

There are a few counts of this clone. The chain combines TRBV7-8 with TRBJ2-3; 8 nucleotides align to TRBD2. Germline V CDR1 and CDR2: SGHVS, FQNEAQ. This CDR3 region has 19 residues. V shed 1 base, J shed 2 bases, and the junction held 14 bases outside the gene matches. The CDR3 nucleotides are TGTGCCAGCAGCTTAGTCATCCCCGGACTAGCTGTGCCCACAGATACGCAGTATTTT. Encoded protein: CASSLVIPGLAVPTDTQYF.

The gene calls are TRBV6-5 and TRBJ1-5; 8 nucleotides match TRBD1. Germline CDR1 and CDR2: MNHEY and SVGAGI. Trimming took 5 bases from V and 4 from J; bases not matched to a gene: 4. This CDR3 contains 14 residues. The CDR3 sequence: CASSVGQGNQPQHF. For the CDR3, the DNA is TGTGCCAGCAGTGTCGGACAGGGAAATCAGCCCCAGCATTTT.

The V and J genes are TRBV13 and TRBJ2-5; perhaps TRBD2 as D (7 bases). V lost 0 bases and J lost 12, with 11 bases in between. Looked up from germline, CDR1 is PRHDT and CDR2 is FYEKMQ (reference sequence). There are 12 residues in the CDR3. DNA for the CDR3: TGTGCCAGCAGCTTAGGCCGGGGGGCAGAGTACTTC. Translated, it gives CASSLGRGAEYF.

V and J are TRBV29-1 and TRBJ2-3; 10 bases fit TRBD1. The length of the CDR3 is 15 residues. V trimming: 6 bases; J trimming: 2 bases; junction bases outside the gene matches: 8. Germline CDR1 reads SQVTM; CDR2 reads ANQGSEA. The DNA for the CDR3 is TGCAGCGTATACGACAGGGGGCCTAACACAGATACGCAGTATTTT. It encodes CSVYDRGPNTDTQYF.

This clone showed up just a few times. The sample holds other DNA sequences that translate to the same CDR3. The chain is built from TRBV7-2 and TRBJ1-4; 7 bases match TRBD1. Germline lookup yields CDR1 SGHTA and CDR2 FQGNSA. Trimming took 6 bases from V and 0 from J; bases not matched to a gene: 4. The CDR3 runs 15 residues. As DNA, the CDR3 is TGTGCCAGCAGTTTGACAGGGCCAACTAATGAAAAACTGTTTTTT. This codes for CASSLTGPTNEKLFF. Full variable domain (missing parts from reference TRBV7-2 and TRBJ1-4): GAGVSQSPSNKVTEKGKDVELRCDPISGHTALYWYRQSLGQGLEFLIYFQGNSAPDKSGLPSDRFSAERTGGSVSTLTIQRTQQEDSAVYLCASSLTGPTNEKLFFGSGTQLSVL.

The CDR3 loop reads CASSQDQGCQPQHF. The CDR3 nucleotides are TGCGCCAGCAGCCAAGATCAGGGCTGCCAGCCCCAGCATTTT. The chain employs TRBV4-1 and TRBJ1-5, with D perhaps TRBD1 (5 bases). V lost 0 bases, J lost 7 bases, and 10 bases lay in between. The CDR3 loop spans 14 amino acids. CDR1 and CDR2 from the germline V gene are MGHRA and YSYEKL.

V usage is TRBV5-1 and J usage is TRBJ1-3; 8 bases are a match to TRBD1. The CDR3 loop spans 18 amino acids. V dropped 0 bases and J dropped 0; count of bases not matched to a gene: 8. Germline CDR1 and CDR2: SGHRS and YFSETQ. The CDR3 loop is CASSLVPSDRDSGNTIYF. The CDR3 DNA sequence: TGCGCCAGCAGCTTGGTACCCTCGGACAGGGACTCTGGAAACACCATATATTTT. Based on the CDR3 plus reference TRBV5-1 and TRBJ1-3, the full variable domain is KAGVTQTPRYLIKTRGQQVTLSCSPISGHRSVSWYQQTPGQGLQFLFEYFSETQRNKGNFPGRFSGRQFSNSRSEMNVSTLELGDSALYLCASSLVPSDRDSGNTIYFGEGSWLTVV.

This chain connects TRBV7-2 to TRBJ1-1, with TRBD1 identical over 7 bases. J gave up 0 bases and V 5 bases, and 6 bases lay outside the gene matches. Germline CDR1 reads SGHTA; CDR2 reads FQGNSA. The CDR3 consists of 15 residues. CDR3 region: CASSPGDRVNTEAFF. CDR3 nucleotides: TGTGCCAGCAGCCCGGGGGACAGAGTGAACACTGAAGCTTTCTTT.